Sequencing of this T cell receptor beta chain was carried out in a study of blood T cells in healthy people across ages. Next came a second PCR, run for about 7 to 12 cycles, which used a sample-barcoded 5' primer along with a J-beta primer mix. A single record per CDR3 protein comes from TCRdb applying MiXCR to the 5' RACE reads. Counted here are about 560,000 distinct CDR3 sequences, about 27% occurring once; the ten biggest clones make up roughly 3.5%. Study outcomes and limitations: Across samples, TCR beta diversity tracked strongly with naive T cell percentage.

Germline loops: CDR1 MNHNS, CDR2 SASEGT. CDR3 size: 16 residues. Unmatched junction bases numbered 7, after V lost 6 bases and J lost 2 bases. A word on this clonotype: The antigen is unknown.

Another study also made use of these data, one on T cells of mothers and their children. Turning to that study: No persistent microchimeric T cell clones were detected.

This receptor was obtained from a boy aged 2 to 10 in good health. V and J are TRBV6-1 and TRBJ2-5; 12 bases align to TRBD2. Sequenced material: blood. The CDR3 DNA reads as TGTGCCAGCAGCGAAACTAGCGGGGGGCGGCAAGAGACCCAGTACTTC. This gives the protein CASSETSGGRQETQYF.